This TCR beta chain was sequenced during a study of response to subunit inactivated influenza vaccine. MiXCR, applied by TCRdb to the RT-PCR reads, yields one record per CDR3 protein. The sample comprises hundreds of thousands of distinct CDR3 sequences, about 15% of which are singletons, and 11% rests with the top ten. V dropped 4 bases and J dropped 1; count of bases not matched to a gene: 8. The CDR3 extends over 17 amino acids. Germline CDR1 reads SGHRS; CDR2 reads YFSETQ. The TCR sequence derives from a man aged 50 to 60 who received an inactivated influenza vaccine. The specimen was PBMCs from blood, collected roughly 13 days after vaccination. The chain couples TRBV5-1 to TRBJ1-1; the match to TRBD1 covers 12 bases. The CDR3 nucleotides are TGCGCCAGCAGCGCATTCCGGGACAGGGGGCAGAACACTGAAGCTTTCTTT. This translates into CASSAFRDRGQNTEAFF.